One sample yielded the 30 T cell receptor beta chains listed below, sequenced in a study of T cell responses to AZD1222 COVID-19 vaccine. Profiling relied on immunoSEQ multiplex PCR, and the TCRdb table lists in-frame clones only, not all of them. The sample lists approximately 140,000 clones, roughly 91% seen once, with approximately 2% in the top ten. Here the sequenced sample was peripheral blood, taken on day 0 of AZD1222 vaccination. The receptors stem from an adult in good health.

The chain couples TRBV7-2 to TRBJ2-7; D is undetermined. The CDR3 loop spans 13 amino acids. Germline V gene lookup returns CDR1 SGHTA and CDR2 FQGNSA. Trimming took 1 base from V and 6 from J, leaving 10 bases between them. CDR3: CASSLGGYGEQYF. CDR3 bases: TGTGCCAGCAGCTTAGGCGGATATGGCGAGCAGTACTTC.

The chain employs TRBV4-1 and TRBJ2-1; 7 bases map to TRBD1. Trimming at V came to 4 bases and at J to 5 bases, leaving 5 bases not matched to a gene. The CDR3 loop spans 14 amino acids. Germline values: CDR1 MGHRA, CDR2 YSYEKL. This CDR3 is CASSPDRAHNEQFF. The CDR3 coding sequence is TGCGCCAGCAGCCCCGACAGGGCTCACAATGAGCAGTTCTTC.

This rearrangement joins TRBV9 to TRBJ1-2; D uncertain. The V and J ends lost 4 bases and 6 bases respectively, with 13 bases between them. The CDR3 has 13 amino acids. Germline values: CDR1 SGDLS, CDR2 YYNGEE. CDR3 region: CASSRQLRDGYTF. The CDR3 DNA reads TGTGCCAGCAGCCGCCAGTTGCGGGATGGCTACACCTTC.

The rearrangement uses TRBV5-1 and TRBJ2-2; possible D gene TRBD1, 6 bases. Deletions cut 0 bases from V and 3 bases from J, with 9 bases between. CDR1 is SGHRS, CDR2 YFSETQ, per germline. This CDR3 spans 15 amino acids. The CDR3 here is CASSLGDTYTGELFF. Here the CDR3 DNA reads TGCGCCAGCAGCTTGGGGGACACCTACACCGGGGAGCTGTTTTTT. The full variable domain, rest sourced from reference TRBV5-1 and TRBJ2-2, is KAGVTQTPRYLIKTRGQQVTLSCSPISGHRSVSWYQQTPGQGLQFLFEYFSETQRNKGNFPGRFSGRQFSNSRSEMNVSTLELGDSALYLCASSLGDTYTGELFFGEGSRLTVL.

This sequence joins TRBV7-9 and TRBJ2-3; D is ambiguous. Trimming removed 2 bases from V and 3 bases from J, with 3 bases in between. The germline CDR1 and CDR2 sequences are SEHNR and FQNEAQ (reference sequence). The CDR3 is 12 residues long. CDR3 in amino acids: CASSLRTDTQYF. Written as DNA, the CDR3 is TGTGCCAGCAGCTTAAGAACAGATACGCAGTATTTT.

The chain uses TRBV28 and TRBJ2-1; 9 nucleotides agree with TRBD1. Germline V gene lookup returns CDR1 MDHEN and CDR2 SYDVKM. V shed 5 bases, J shed 6 bases, and the junction held 11 bases outside the gene matches. The CDR3 is made up of 16 amino acids. The CDR3: CASSPFGQGPGNEQFF. In DNA, the CDR3 is TGTGCCAGCAGTCCCTTTGGACAGGGGCCGGGCAATGAGCAGTTCTTC.

The CDR3 spells CAIGNQTIYGYTF. In nucleotides, the CDR3 is TGTGCCATCGGAAATCAGACAATCTATGGCTACACCTTC. The chain employs TRBV10-3 and TRBJ1-2; D remains unclear. Germline loops: CDR1 ENHRY, CDR2 SYGVKD. Trimming took 8 bases from V and 4 from J, leaving 14 bases between them. The CDR3 loop spans 13 amino acids.

J is TRBJ1-1 and V is TRBV6-2 or TRBV6-3, with D hard to call. Germline V gene lookup returns CDR1 MNHEY and CDR2 SVGEGT. The V gene lost 5 bases and the J gene lost 8 bases, with 18 bases spanning the gap. This CDR3 is built from 14 residues. The CDR3 DNA reads as TGTGCCAGCAGTCATCCCGTTGGGCCGGTGGAAGCTTTCTTT. It codes for CASSHPVGPVEAFF.

The chain has TRBV9 and TRBJ2-5; D possibly corresponds to TRBD2 (6 bases). CDR1 SGDLS and CDR2 YYNGEE come from the germline V gene. This CDR3 has 15 residues. Trimming stripped 4 bases from V and 4 bases from J, with 17 bases between. CDR3: CASSRWGLPGETQYF. The CDR3 DNA follows: TGTGCCAGCAGCAGGTGGGGACTTCCAGGAGAGACCCAGTACTTC.

This chain links TRBV6-1 with TRBJ2-1, with 10 bases lining up with TRBD2. CDR1 and CDR2 (germline): MNHNS, SASEGT. The trim removed 3 bases at V and 3 bases at J, leaving 2 bases unmatched. The CDR3 has 15 residues. CDR3 nucleotide sequence: TGTGCCAGCAGTGACCGGACTAGCGGCTACAATGAGCAGTTCTTC. Amino acid sequence: CASSDRTSGYNEQFF.

The chain couples TRBV11-2 to TRBJ1-1; D may be TRBD1 (6 bases). The CDR3 is 14 amino acids. V dropped 1 base and J dropped 5 bases, with 11 bases sitting between them. Germline-derived CDR1 and CDR2 are SGHAT and FQNNGV. The CDR3: CASSLVWGQTEAFF. The CDR3 coding sequence is TGTGCCAGCAGCTTAGTTTGGGGGCAGACTGAAGCTTTCTTT.

To note about this clone: Other nucleotide sequences in the sample specify the same CDR3. The rearrangement joins TRBV5-1 to TRBJ1-2; no definite D call. The CDR3 contains 13 residues. The germline V gene encodes CDR1 SGHRS and CDR2 YFSETQ. Trimming left V 0 bases short and J 2 bases short, with 5 bases between. CDR3 in DNA: TGCGCCAGCAGCTTGGTCCCCAACTATGGCTACACCTTC. Translated, it gives CASSLVPNYGYTF.

This chain joins TRBV10-1 and TRBJ2-1; the D is unclear. CDR1 and CDR2 (germline): WNHNN, SYGVQD (reference sequence). The CDR3 runs 16 residues. V was cut by 1 base and J by 7 bases, with 17 bases left in between. The CDR3 loop is CASSEFAQVLLNEQFF. In DNA form, the CDR3 reads TGCGCCAGCAGTGAGTTTGCCCAGGTCCTCCTTAATGAGCAGTTCTTC.

The chain couples TRBV13 to TRBJ2-3, with TRBD1 matching 7 bases. After removal of 5 bases from V and 4 bases from J, the junction contained 9 bases not matched to a gene. This CDR3 has 15 residues. Germline values: CDR1 PRHDT, CDR2 FYEKMQ (reference sequence). Written as DNA, the CDR3 is TGTGCCAGCAGCCCGGCGAGGGGGCTTGCAGATACGCAGTATTTT. Translated: CASSPARGLADTQYF.

The chain carries TRBV25-1 and TRBJ1-2; a weak D match, TRBD1 (5 bases). V lost 7 bases and J 5 bases, leaving 11 bases between the germline ends. Germline assignment: CDR1 MGHDK and CDR2 SYGVNS. The CDR3 is made up of 12 amino acids. The CDR3: CASTRDFYGYTF. For the CDR3, the DNA is TGTGCCAGCACGAGGGACTTTTATGGCTACACCTTC.

This clone was observed a few times. The gene calls are TRBV7-9 and TRBJ2-3; 8 bases are shared with TRBD2. The CDR3 is made up of 15 amino acids. V dropped 4 bases and J dropped 0; count of bases not matched to a gene: 3. Per germline, CDR1 SEHNR and CDR2 FQNEAQ (reference sequence). The CDR3 loop reads CASSSPGGSTDTQYF. CDR3 sequence (DNA): TGTGCCAGCAGCTCCCCGGGGGGGAGCACAGATACGCAGTATTTT.

This clone was recorded once. The chain links TRBV27 to TRBJ1-2; D remains ambiguous. The CDR3 runs 13 residues. Germline V lookup: CDR1 MNHEY, CDR2 SMNVEV (reference sequence). V lost 6 bases and J lost 0, with 8 bases in between. In DNA form, the CDR3 reads TGTGCCAGCAGCTTAAATACTAACTATGGCTACACCTTC. Translation gives CASSLNTNYGYTF.

This chain uses TRBV29-1 with TRBJ2-1, with D uncertain. This CDR3 contains 11 residues. Trimming shortened V by 7 bases and J by 3 bases, and 7 bases separated the two germline ends. Germline values: CDR1 SQVTM, CDR2 ANQGSEA. CDR3 DNA: TGCAGCGCCATGGACTACAATGAGCAGTTCTTC. Protein: CSAMDYNEQFF.

This sequence joins TRBV7-9 and TRBJ2-3, with D possibly TRBD1 on 5 matching bases. The CDR3 is made up of 15 amino acids. Germline V CDR1 and CDR2: SEHNR, FQNEAQ (reference sequence). Trimming stripped 5 bases from V and 3 bases from J, with 15 bases between. The CDR3 reads CASSRSMGPTDTQYF. The CDR3 DNA sequence: TGTGCCAGCAGCCGCTCTATGGGGCCGACAGATACGCAGTATTTT.

As DNA, the CDR3 is TGTGCCAGCAGCCGGGGGGGCGCTACAACCGCCTACGAGCAGTACTTC. Its translation: CASSRGGATTAYEQYF. This rearrangement joins TRBV5-4 to TRBJ2-7; 8 positions agree with TRBD2. The CDR3 totals 16 residues. V lost 4 bases and J lost 2; bases outside the gene matches: 11. In germline, CDR1 is SGHNT, CDR2 YYREEE (reference sequence). Full variable domain (remainder filled in from reference TRBV5-4 and TRBJ2-7): ETGVTQSPTHLIKTRGQQVTLRCSSQSGHNTVSWYQQALGQGPQFIFQYYREEENGRGNFPPRFSGLQFPNYSSELNVNALELDDSALYLCASSRGGATTAYEQYFGPGTRLTVT.

This clone was observed a single time. The chain uses TRBV10-3 and TRBJ2-1; 8 nucleotides agree with TRBD2. The CDR3 loop spans 17 amino acids. With 3 bases clipped from V and 0 bases from J, the junction kept 7 bases outside the gene matches. Germline V gene lookup returns CDR1 ENHRY and CDR2 SYGVKD. The CDR3 sequence is CAISEGTGGSSYNEQFF. The DNA for the CDR3 is TGTGCCATCAGTGAAGGAACGGGGGGGAGCTCCTACAATGAGCAGTTCTTC.

This clone was detected only once. The J gene is TRBJ1-4, the V gene TRBV7-9; TRBD1 matches at 7 bases. V dropped 2 bases and J dropped 8; count of bases not matched to a gene: 11. CDR3 size: 16 residues. Per the germline V gene, CDR1 is SEHNR and CDR2 is FQNEAQ (reference sequence). DNA of the CDR3: TGTGCCAGCAGCTTAACACAGGGACAGAACTACGAAAAACTGTTTTTT. Protein product: CASSLTQGQNYEKLFF.

The rearrangement uses TRBV5-1 and TRBJ1-6, with a tentative D call TRBD1 (6 bases). Trimming stripped 4 bases from V and 9 bases from J, with 14 bases between. This CDR3 spans 14 amino acids. CDR1 SGHRS and CDR2 YFSETQ come from the germline V gene. CDR3 in amino acids: CASSNGGGGSPLHF. The CDR3 region has the DNA TGCGCCAGCAGCAATGGAGGGGGTGGTTCACCCCTCCACTTT.

This clone has a handful of counts. CDR3 sequence (DNA): TGTGCCAGCAGTGCCCCCGGTATTAAGGTAGTGAACACTGAAGCTTTCTTT. Its translation: CASSAPGIKVVNTEAFF. The V and J genes are TRBV2 and TRBJ1-1; unclear D gene. V dropped 4 bases and J dropped 0 bases, with 18 bases sitting between them. The CDR3 has 17 residues. Germline CDR1 reads SNHLY; CDR2 reads FYNNEI.

CDR3 DNA: TGTGCCAGCAGCTTGGGGCAGGTGATGTACTTC. Its protein is CASSLGQVMYF. This chain connects TRBV5-5 to TRBJ2-7; no reliable D call. Germline CDR1 and CDR2: SGHKS and YYEKEE (reference sequence). The CDR3 has 11 residues. V gave up 0 bases and J gave up 12 bases, with 10 bases separating them.

The chain carries TRBV29-1 and TRBJ2-2, with D perhaps matching TRBD2 (5 bases). CDR1 and CDR2 from the germline V gene are SQVTM and ANQGSEA. V was pared by 4 bases and J by 5 bases, with 8 bases between. The CDR3 totals 12 residues. CDR3 DNA: TGCAGCGTTGTTGAGGGTACCGGGGAGCTGTTTTTT. As protein: CSVVEGTGELFF.

J is TRBJ1-1 and V is TRBV5-4; D uncertain. In germline, CDR1 is SGHNT, CDR2 YYREEE (reference sequence). The CDR3 totals 14 residues. V was pared by 0 bases and J by 1 base, with 7 bases between. CDR3 DNA: TGTGCCAGCAGCTTGGAAGTCGGGAACACTGAAGCTTTCTTT. Protein sequence: CASSLEVGNTEAFF.

This clone was detected a few times. V is TRBV7-2 and J is TRBJ1-3, with D uncertain. The germline V gene encodes CDR1 SGHTA and CDR2 FQGNSA. CDR3 length: 13 residues. Between the trimmed V and J ends, which lost 5 bases and 4 bases, there was a span of 9 bases. CDR3 nucleotides: TGTGCCAGCAGCCCAAATAGGGGAAACACCATATATTTT. Its translation: CASSPNRGNTIYF.

The chain couples TRBV7-2 to TRBJ2-1; no firm D call. V shed 6 bases and J shed 8 bases, with 14 bases lying between them. From germline, CDR1 is SGHTA and CDR2 FQGNSA. There are 13 residues in the CDR3. The CDR3 DNA sequence: TGTGCCAGCAGTCCTAACTTAGGTGATGAGCAGTTCTTC. Translating gives CASSPNLGDEQFF.

This clone was found a few times. The chain has TRBV19 and TRBJ1-2, with TRBD1 matching 10 bases. Germline CDR1 is LNHDA and CDR2 is SQIVND (reference sequence). With 1 base clipped from V and 5 bases from J, the junction kept 7 bases outside the gene matches. The CDR3 covers 16 residues. As DNA, the CDR3 is TGTGCCAGTAGTATAGGCCGGACAGGGGGAGGATATGGCTACACCTTC. Amino acids: CASSIGRTGGGYGYTF.